This passage covers 19 T cell receptor beta chains from one sample sequenced in a study of shared clonotypes between healthy human individuals. Clones were sequenced by immunoSEQ multiplex PCR, and TCRdb holds only the in-frame ones, with some missing. This sample carries about 2 million clones, 85% to 95% of them seen once, and the ten largest clones take 0.1% to 0.15%. Specimen: naive CD4+ T cells sorted from blood. Specified subset: CD45RA+ positively selected. These receptors all come from a young man in good health.

The gene calls are TRBV7-6 and TRBJ1-6, with D unresolved. Germline loops: CDR1 SGHVS, CDR2 FNYEAQ. V lost 2 bases, J lost 4 bases, and 6 bases lay in between. The CDR3 covers 14 residues. In nucleotides, the CDR3 is TGTGCCAGCAGCTTAAGTCAGTATAATTCACCCCTCCACTTT. Translating gives CASSLSQYNSPLHF.

The chain carries TRBV28 and TRBJ1-1; possibly TRBD1 for D (6 bases). Between the trimmed V and J ends, which lost 2 bases and 11 bases, there was a span of 15 bases. This CDR3 is built from 13 residues. The germline V gene encodes CDR1 MDHEN and CDR2 SYDVKM. CDR3 protein: CASSLRTAVEAFF. CDR3 bases: TGTGCCAGCAGTTTAAGGACAGCGGTGGAGGCTTTCTTT.

V is TRBV6-5 and J is TRBJ1-5, with TRBD1 matching over 8 bases. CDR3 length: 16 residues. The germline V gene has CDR1 MNHEY and CDR2 SVGAGI. The V segment lost 4 bases and the J segment 6 bases; nucleotides outside the gene matches: 11. In DNA form, the CDR3 reads TGTGCCAGCAGTTCCTGGACAGGGACGGGTGCTCAGCCCCAGCATTTT. This codes for CASSSWTGTGAQPQHF.

The chain uses TRBV15 and TRBJ2-1; 7 bases line up with TRBD1. The CDR3 sequence is 16 residues long. V lost 5 bases, J lost 5 bases, and 12 bases stayed unmatched. Germline lookup yields CDR1 LNHNV and CDR2 YYDKDF (reference sequence). For the CDR3, the DNA is TGTGCCACCAGCCTCCGGACAGGTATTGGGGACAATGAGCAGTTCTTC. This translates into CATSLRTGIGDNEQFF.

Regarding this clone: Other DNA sequences within the sample encode an identical CDR3. The chain employs TRBV4-3 and TRBJ1-6; D unresolved. There are 16 residues in the CDR3. V was shortened by 0 bases and J by 0 bases, with 6 bases between the two germline ends. Germline V gene sequence: CDR1 LGHNA, CDR2 YSLEER. CDR3 DNA: TGCGCCAGCAGCCAAGAGTTGGGCTCCTATAATTCACCCCTCCACTTT. It yields the protein CASSQELGSYNSPLHF.

The V gene is TRBV25-1, the J gene TRBJ1-4; TRBD1 is a possible D gene (6 bases). Germline V gene sequence: CDR1 MGHDK, CDR2 SYGVNS. With 4 bases removed from V and 6 bases from J, the gap between germline ends came to 9 bases. This CDR3 spans 13 amino acids. The CDR3 loop reads CASSGWTDEKLFF. The CDR3 DNA follows: TGTGCCAGCAGTGGCTGGACAGATGAAAAACTGTTTTTT. Looking up the rest from reference TRBV25-1 and TRBJ1-4 gives the full variable domain: EADIYQTPRYLVIGTGKKITLECSQTMGHDKMYWYQQDPGMELHLIHYSYGVNSTEKGDLSSESTVSRIRTEHFPLTLESARPSHTSQYLCASSGWTDEKLFFGSGTQLSVL.

For the CDR3, the DNA is TGTGCCAGCAGCCCGAGGACAGGGAACTACGAGCAGTACTTC. It specifies CASSPRTGNYEQYF. This chain links TRBV7-2 with TRBJ2-7, with TRBD1 matching 8 bases. V lost 5 bases and J lost 3; bases outside the gene matches: 6. The CDR3 consists of 14 residues. Germline V gene data show CDR1 as SGHTA and CDR2 as FQGNSA.

This clone was seen just once. The chain uses TRBV18 and TRBJ1-2; TRBD1 is a possible D gene (5 bases). CDR3 length equals 15 residues. V lost 6 bases and J 3 bases, leaving 17 bases between the germline ends. From germline, CDR1 is KGHSH and CDR2 LQKENI. The CDR3 spells CASSPGLFPDYGYTF. CDR3 coding DNA: TGTGCCAGCTCCCCAGGGCTGTTCCCAGACTATGGCTACACCTTC.

In the case of this clone: Within the sample, other DNA sequences also encode this same CDR3. CDR3 residues: CASSLGDRENEKLFF. In DNA, the CDR3 is TGTGCCAGCAGCTTAGGGGACAGGGAGAATGAAAAACTGTTTTTT. The rearrangement uses TRBV7-9 and TRBJ1-4; 9 nucleotides agree with TRBD1. Trimming cost V 1 base and J 5 bases; bases outside gene matches: 2. The length of the CDR3 is 15 residues. Germline CDR1 and CDR2: SEHNR and FQNEAQ (reference sequence).

The chain couples TRBV10-3 to TRBJ2-7; 9 positions match TRBD1. CDR1 and CDR2 (germline): ENHRY, SYGVKD. The CDR3 contains 16 residues. Trimming at V came to 5 bases and at J to 0 bases, leaving 8 bases not matched to a gene. The CDR3 coding sequence is TGTGCCATCAGTCCCGGGACAGGGTTTCGCTCCTACGAGCAGTACTTC. It translates to CAISPGTGFRSYEQYF.

The gene calls are TRBV6-4 and TRBJ2-2; 8 nucleotides agree with TRBD1. Germline CDR1 and CDR2: MRHNA and SNTAGT. The CDR3 has 18 residues. Trimming removed 11 bases from V and 1 base from J; junction bases left unmatched: 18. Here the CDR3 reads CAPRERDRPNWNTGELFF. For the CDR3, the DNA is TGTGCCCCCAGGGAAAGGGACAGGCCCAATTGGAACACCGGGGAGCTGTTTTTT.

This sequence joins TRBV19 and TRBJ2-1; the D gene is possibly TRBD1 (6 bases). The V gene's germline CDR1 is LNHDA and CDR2 SQIVND (reference sequence). This CDR3 comprises 13 residues. V dropped 4 bases and J dropped 14 bases, with 18 bases sitting between them. CDR3 coding DNA: TGTGCCAGTAGTAACCTGGACAGTTATCGCGAGTTCTTC. Protein sequence: CASSNLDSYREFF. The whole variable domain, remainder taken from reference TRBV19 and TRBJ2-1, is DGGITQSPKYLFRKEGQNVTLSCEQNLNHDAMYWYRQDPGQGLRLIYYSQIVNDFQKGDIAEGYSVSREKKESFPLTVTSAQKNPTAFYLCASSNLDSYREFFGPGTRLTVL.

The V and J genes are TRBV6-4 and TRBJ2-3; D might be TRBD1 (5 bases). Germline V gene sequence: CDR1 MRHNA, CDR2 SNTAGT. V lost 6 bases, J lost 3 bases, and 10 bases lay in between. The CDR3 is made up of 13 amino acids. In nucleotides, the CDR3 is TGTGCCAGCAGCGGTCAGGGAACAGATACGCAGTATTTT. Its protein is CASSGQGTDTQYF.

V is TRBV4-1 and J is TRBJ1-2; D not resolved. Germline CDR1 and CDR2: MGHRA and YSYEKL. V was trimmed by 3 bases and J by 1 base, leaving 15 bases between them. There are 16 residues in the CDR3. As DNA, the CDR3 is TGCGCCAGCAGCCATGGGCGGGCATTTGGTAACTATGGCTACACCTTC. Encoded protein: CASSHGRAFGNYGYTF.

Remarks on this clone: Other DNA variants within this sample encode the same CDR3. The rearrangement joins TRBV7-2 to TRBJ2-5; D not resolved. The V end lost 1 base, the J end lost 4 bases, and 7 bases lay between the germline ends. Germline V gives CDR1 SGHTA, CDR2 FQGNSA. This CDR3 is 13 amino acids long. The CDR3 DNA reads TGTGCCAGCAGCTTAGGTCAGGCAGAGACCCAGTACTTC. Protein product: CASSLGQAETQYF.

The chain links TRBV6-5 to TRBJ2-2; 7 bases fit TRBD2. The junction had 4 bases not matched to a gene; V was cut back by 5 bases and J by 7 bases. CDR1 MNHEY and CDR2 SVGAGI come from the germline V gene. The CDR3 has 13 amino acids. In nucleotides, the CDR3 is TGTGCCAGCAGTATCGGGGGGAGCGGGGAGCTGTTTTTT. Translated: CASSIGGSGELFF.

CDR3: CASSLIRAGGNTGELFF. CDR3 DNA sequence: TGTGCCAGCAGTTTAATCCGGGCAGGGGGAAACACCGGGGAGCTGTTTTTT. The chain has TRBV27 and TRBJ2-2; 7 bases are shared with TRBD1. Germline CDR1 MNHEY, CDR2 SMNVEV (reference sequence). CDR3 length equals 17 residues. With V trimmed by 2 bases and J by 2 bases, 8 bases remained unmatched.

V usage is TRBV19 and J usage is TRBJ1-4, with D unresolved. V was pared by 6 bases and J by 2 bases, with 13 bases between. This CDR3 spans 15 amino acids. CDR1 is LNHDA, CDR2 SQIVND, per germline (reference sequence). CDR3 DNA sequence: TGTGCCAGTAGGGGAGGGATAACGACTAATGAAAAACTGTTTTTT. Translated, it gives CASRGGITTNEKLFF. Full variable domain (remainder filled in from reference TRBV19 and TRBJ1-4): DGGITQSPKYLFRKEGQNVTLSCEQNLNHDAMYWYRQDPGQGLRLIYYSQIVNDFQKGDIAEGYSVSREKKESFPLTVTSAQKNPTAFYLCASRGGITTNEKLFFGSGTQLSVL.

The chain joins TRBV11-3 to TRBJ2-7, with TRBD2 identical over 10 bases. The CDR3 loop spans 20 amino acids. Losses at the gene ends were 1 base for V and 0 bases for J; bases not matched to a gene: 15. Germline V gene data show CDR1 as SGHNT and CDR2 as YENEEA. This chain's CDR3 is CASSLGSSGSPTPCSYEQYF. CDR3 coding DNA: TGTGCCAGCAGCTTAGGTTCTAGCGGGAGTCCTACCCCTTGCTCCTACGAGCAGTACTTC.